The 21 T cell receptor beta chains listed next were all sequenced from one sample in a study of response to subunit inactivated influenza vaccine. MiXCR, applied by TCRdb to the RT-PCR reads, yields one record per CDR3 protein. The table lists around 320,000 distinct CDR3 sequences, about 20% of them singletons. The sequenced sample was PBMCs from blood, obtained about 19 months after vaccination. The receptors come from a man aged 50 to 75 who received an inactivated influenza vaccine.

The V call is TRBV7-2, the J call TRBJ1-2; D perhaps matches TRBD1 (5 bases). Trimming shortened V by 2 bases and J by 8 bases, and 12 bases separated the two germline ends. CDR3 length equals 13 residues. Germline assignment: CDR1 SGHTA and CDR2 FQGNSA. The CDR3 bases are TGTGCCAGCAGCTTAAGGGTTAAGGGGGGCTACACCTTC. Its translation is CASSLRVKGGYTF. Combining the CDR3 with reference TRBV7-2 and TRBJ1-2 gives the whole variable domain GAGVSQSPSNKVTEKGKDVELRCDPISGHTALYWYRQSLGQGLEFLIYFQGNSAPDKSGLPSDRFSAERTGGSVSTLTIQRTQQEDSAVYLCASSLRVKGGYTFGSGTRLTVV.

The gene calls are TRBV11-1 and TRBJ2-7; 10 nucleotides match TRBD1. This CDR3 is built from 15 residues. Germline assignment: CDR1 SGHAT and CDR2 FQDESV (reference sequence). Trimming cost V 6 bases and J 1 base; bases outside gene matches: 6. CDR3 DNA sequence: TGTGCCAGCAGACTGAGGACAGGGGGATCCTACGAGCAGTACTTC. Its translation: CASRLRTGGSYEQYF.

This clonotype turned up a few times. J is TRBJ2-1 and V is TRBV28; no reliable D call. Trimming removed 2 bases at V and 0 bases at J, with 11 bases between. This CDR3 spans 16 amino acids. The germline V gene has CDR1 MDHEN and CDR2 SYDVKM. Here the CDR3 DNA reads TGTGCCAGCAGTTTAGTAGGGATGAGCTCCTACAATGAGCAGTTCTTC. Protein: CASSLVGMSSYNEQFF.

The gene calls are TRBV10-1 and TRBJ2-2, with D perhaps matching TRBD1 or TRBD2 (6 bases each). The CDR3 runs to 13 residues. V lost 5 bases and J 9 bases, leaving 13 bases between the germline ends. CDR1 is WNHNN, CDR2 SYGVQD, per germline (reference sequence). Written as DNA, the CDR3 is TGCGCCAGCAGTCGGGACGGGGGCAGGGAGCTGTTTTTT. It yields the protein CASSRDGGRELFF.

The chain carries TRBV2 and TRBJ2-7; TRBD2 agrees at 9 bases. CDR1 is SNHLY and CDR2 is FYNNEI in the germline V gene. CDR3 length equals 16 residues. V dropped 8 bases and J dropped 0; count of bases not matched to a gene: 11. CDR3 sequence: CASGLYLAGSSYEQYF. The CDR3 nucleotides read TGTGCCAGCGGACTCTACCTAGCGGGGAGCTCCTACGAGCAGTACTTC. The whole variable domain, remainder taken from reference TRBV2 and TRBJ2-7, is EPEVTQTPSHQVTQMGQEVILRCVPISNHLYFYWYRQILGQKVEFLVSFYNNEISEKSEIFDDQFSVERPDGSNFTLKIRSTKLEDSAMYFCASGLYLAGSSYEQYFGPGTRLTVT.

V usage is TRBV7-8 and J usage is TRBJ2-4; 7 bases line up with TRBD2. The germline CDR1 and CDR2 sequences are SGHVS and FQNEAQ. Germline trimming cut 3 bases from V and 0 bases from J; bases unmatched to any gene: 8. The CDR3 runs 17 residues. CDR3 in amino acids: CASSLPSGVLAKNIQYF. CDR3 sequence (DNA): TGTGCCAGCAGCTTGCCCAGCGGGGTACTAGCCAAAAACATTCAGTACTTC.

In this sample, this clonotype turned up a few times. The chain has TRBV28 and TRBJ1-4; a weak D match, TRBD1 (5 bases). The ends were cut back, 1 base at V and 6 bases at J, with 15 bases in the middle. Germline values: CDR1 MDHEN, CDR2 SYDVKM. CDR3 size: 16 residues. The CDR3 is CASSLSSGALYEKLFF. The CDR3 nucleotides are TGTGCCAGCAGTTTATCCTCCGGGGCATTGTATGAAAAACTGTTTTTT.

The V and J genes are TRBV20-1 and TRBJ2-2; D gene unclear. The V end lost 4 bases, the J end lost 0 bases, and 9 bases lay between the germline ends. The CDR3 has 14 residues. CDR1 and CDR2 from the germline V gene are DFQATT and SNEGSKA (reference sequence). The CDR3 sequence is CSAKKDANTGELFF. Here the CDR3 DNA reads TGCAGTGCTAAGAAGGACGCGAACACCGGGGAGCTGTTTTTT.

The DNA for the CDR3 is TGCAGCGTTGAAGGTCGGAATACCTACGAGCAGTACTTC. Its protein product is CSVEGRNTYEQYF. The rearrangement links TRBV29-1 to TRBJ2-7, with D uncertain. Trimming shortened V by 1 base and J by 2 bases, and 9 bases separated the two germline ends. Germline loops: CDR1 SQVTM, CDR2 ANQGSEA. CDR3 size: 13 residues.

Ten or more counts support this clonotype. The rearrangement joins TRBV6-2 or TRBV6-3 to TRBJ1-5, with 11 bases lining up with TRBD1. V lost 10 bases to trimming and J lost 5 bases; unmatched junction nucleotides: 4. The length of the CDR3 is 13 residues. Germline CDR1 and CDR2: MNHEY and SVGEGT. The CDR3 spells CATLDRGHQPQHF. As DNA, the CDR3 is TGTGCCACCCTGGACAGGGGGCATCAGCCCCAGCATTTT.

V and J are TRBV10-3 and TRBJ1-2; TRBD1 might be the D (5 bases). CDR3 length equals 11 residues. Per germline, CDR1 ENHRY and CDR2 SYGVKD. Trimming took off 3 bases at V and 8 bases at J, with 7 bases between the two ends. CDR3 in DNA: TGTGCCATCAGTGATCGGGGGGGCTACACCTTC. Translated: CAISDRGGYTF.

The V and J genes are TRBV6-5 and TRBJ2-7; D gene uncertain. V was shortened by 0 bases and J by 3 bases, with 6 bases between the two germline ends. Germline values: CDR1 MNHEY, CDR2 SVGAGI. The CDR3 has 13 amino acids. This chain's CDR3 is CASSYSDHYEQYF. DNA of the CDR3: TGTGCCAGCAGTTACTCAGACCACTACGAGCAGTACTTC.

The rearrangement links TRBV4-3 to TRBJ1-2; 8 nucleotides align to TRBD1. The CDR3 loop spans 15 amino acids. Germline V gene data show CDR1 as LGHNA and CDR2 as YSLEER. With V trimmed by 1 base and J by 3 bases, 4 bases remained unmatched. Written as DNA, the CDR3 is TGCGCCAGCAGCCAAGGGACAGGGATGGACTATGGCTACACCTTC. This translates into CASSQGTGMDYGYTF.

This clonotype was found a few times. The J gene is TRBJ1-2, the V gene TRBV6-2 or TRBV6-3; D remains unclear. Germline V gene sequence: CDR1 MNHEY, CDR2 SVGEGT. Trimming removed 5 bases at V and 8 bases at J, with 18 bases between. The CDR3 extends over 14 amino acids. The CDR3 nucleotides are TGTGCCAGCAGTACATCGGGAGTCATAGTCGGCTACACCTTC. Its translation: CASSTSGVIVGYTF.

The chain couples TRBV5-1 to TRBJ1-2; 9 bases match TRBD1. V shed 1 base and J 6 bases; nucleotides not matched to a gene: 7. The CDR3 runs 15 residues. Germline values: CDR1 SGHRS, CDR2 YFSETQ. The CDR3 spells CASSLLGQGKDGYTF. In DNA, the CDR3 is TGCGCCAGCAGCTTGTTAGGACAGGGGAAAGATGGCTACACCTTC.

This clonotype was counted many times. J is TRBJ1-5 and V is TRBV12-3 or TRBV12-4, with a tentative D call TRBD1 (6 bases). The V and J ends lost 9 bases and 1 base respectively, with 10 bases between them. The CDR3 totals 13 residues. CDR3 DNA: TGTGCCAGTTCACAGGGAAGCAATCAGCCCCAGCATTTT. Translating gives CASSQGSNQPQHF.

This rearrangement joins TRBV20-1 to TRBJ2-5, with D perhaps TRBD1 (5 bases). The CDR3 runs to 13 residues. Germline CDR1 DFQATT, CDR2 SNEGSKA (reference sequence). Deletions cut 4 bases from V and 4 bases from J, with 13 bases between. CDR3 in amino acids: CSAKGVPGETQYF. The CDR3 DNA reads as TGCAGTGCTAAAGGGGTTCCCGGAGAGACCCAGTACTTC.

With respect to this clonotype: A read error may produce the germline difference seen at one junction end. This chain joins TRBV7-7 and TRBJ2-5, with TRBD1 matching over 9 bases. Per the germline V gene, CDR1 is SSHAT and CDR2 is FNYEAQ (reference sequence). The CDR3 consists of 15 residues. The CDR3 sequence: CASSQGDREKETQYF. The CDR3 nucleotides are TGTGCTAGCAGCCAAGGGGACAGGGAGAAAGAGACCCAGTACTTC.

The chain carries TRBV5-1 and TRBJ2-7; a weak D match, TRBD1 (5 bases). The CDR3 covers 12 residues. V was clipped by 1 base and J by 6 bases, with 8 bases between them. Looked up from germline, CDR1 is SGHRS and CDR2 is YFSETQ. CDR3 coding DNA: TGCGCCAGCAGCTTGCAGGGCCTCGAGCAGTACTTC. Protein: CASSLQGLEQYF.

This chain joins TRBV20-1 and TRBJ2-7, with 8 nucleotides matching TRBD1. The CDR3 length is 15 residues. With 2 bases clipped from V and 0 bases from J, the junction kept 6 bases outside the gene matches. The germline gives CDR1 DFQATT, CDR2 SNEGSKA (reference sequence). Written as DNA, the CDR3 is TGCAGTGCTAGATTTGGGACAGGAAACTCCTACGAGCAGTACTTC. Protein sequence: CSARFGTGNSYEQYF.

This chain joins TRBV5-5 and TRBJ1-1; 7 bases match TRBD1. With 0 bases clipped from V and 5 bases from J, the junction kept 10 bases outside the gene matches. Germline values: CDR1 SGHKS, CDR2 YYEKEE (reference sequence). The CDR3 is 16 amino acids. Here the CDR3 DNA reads TGTGCCAGCAGCTTGGGGGGACAGAATACCAGAACTGAAGCTTTCTTT. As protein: CASSLGGQNTRTEAFF.